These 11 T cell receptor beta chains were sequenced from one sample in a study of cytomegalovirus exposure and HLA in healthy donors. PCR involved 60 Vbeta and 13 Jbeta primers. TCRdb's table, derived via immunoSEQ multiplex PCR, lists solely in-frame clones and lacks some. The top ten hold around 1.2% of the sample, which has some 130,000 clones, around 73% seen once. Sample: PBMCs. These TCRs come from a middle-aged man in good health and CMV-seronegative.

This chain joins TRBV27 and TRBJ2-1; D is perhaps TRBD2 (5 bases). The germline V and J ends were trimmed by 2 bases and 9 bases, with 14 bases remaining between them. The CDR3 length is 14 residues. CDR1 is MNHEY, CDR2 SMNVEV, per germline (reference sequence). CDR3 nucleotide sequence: TGTGCCAGCAGTTTAAACCTCCCGGCGGGTGAGCAGTTCTTC. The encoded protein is CASSLNLPAGEQFF.

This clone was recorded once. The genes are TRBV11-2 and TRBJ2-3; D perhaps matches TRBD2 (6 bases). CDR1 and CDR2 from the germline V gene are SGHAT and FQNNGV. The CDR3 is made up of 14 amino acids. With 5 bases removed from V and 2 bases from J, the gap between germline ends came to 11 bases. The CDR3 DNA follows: TGTGCCAGCAGCCCCGGGACTTTCACAGATACGCAGTATTTT. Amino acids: CASSPGTFTDTQYF.

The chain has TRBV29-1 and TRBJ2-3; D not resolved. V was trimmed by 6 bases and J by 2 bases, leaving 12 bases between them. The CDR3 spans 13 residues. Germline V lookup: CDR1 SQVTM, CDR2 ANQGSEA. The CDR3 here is CSVAEWYTDTQYF. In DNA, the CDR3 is TGCAGCGTCGCCGAGTGGTACACAGATACGCAGTATTTT.

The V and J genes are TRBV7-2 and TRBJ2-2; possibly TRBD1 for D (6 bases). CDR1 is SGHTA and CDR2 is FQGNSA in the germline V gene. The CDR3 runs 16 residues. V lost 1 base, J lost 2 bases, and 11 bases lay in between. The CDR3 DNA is TGTGCCAGCAGCTTAGGGCTGGACAGAAACACCGGGGAGCTGTTTTTT. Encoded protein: CASSLGLDRNTGELFF.

In nucleotides, the CDR3 is TGTGCCAGCAGCTTAGCGGGAGGGCAAGTCAAAAACATTCAGTACTTC. Translated, it gives CASSLAGGQVKNIQYF. The chain joins TRBV7-8 to TRBJ2-4; 7 nucleotides line up with TRBD2. The CDR3 has 16 amino acids. Trimming took 0 bases from V and 3 from J; bases not matched to a gene: 5. The germline V gene has CDR1 SGHVS and CDR2 FQNEAQ.

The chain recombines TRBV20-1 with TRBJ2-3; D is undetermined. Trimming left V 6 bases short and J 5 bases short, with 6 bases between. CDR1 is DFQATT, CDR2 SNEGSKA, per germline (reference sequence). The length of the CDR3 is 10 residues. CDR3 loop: CSASGDTQYF. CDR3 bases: TGCAGTGCCTCCGGAGATACGCAGTATTTT.

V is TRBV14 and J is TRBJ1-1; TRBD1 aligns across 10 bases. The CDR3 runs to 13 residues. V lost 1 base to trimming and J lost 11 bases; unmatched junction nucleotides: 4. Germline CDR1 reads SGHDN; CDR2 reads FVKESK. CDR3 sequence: CASSQATGGDAFF. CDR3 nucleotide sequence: TGTGCCAGCAGCCAAGCGACAGGGGGCGACGCTTTCTTT.

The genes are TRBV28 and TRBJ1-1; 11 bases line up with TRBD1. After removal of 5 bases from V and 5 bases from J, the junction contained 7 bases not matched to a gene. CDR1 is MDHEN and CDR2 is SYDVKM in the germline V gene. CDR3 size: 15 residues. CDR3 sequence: CASSLGGTGGTEAFF. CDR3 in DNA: TGTGCCAGCAGTCTAGGGGGGACAGGGGGTACTGAAGCTTTCTTT.

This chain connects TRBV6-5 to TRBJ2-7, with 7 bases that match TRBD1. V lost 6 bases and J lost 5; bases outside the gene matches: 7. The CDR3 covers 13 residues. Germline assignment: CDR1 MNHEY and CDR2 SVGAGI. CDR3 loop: CASSPTGRNEQYF. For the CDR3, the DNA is TGTGCCAGCAGCCCGACAGGGCGGAACGAGCAGTACTTC.

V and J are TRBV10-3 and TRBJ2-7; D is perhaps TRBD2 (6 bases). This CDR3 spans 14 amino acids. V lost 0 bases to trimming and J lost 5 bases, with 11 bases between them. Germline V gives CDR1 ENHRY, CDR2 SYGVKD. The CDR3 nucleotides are TGTGCCATCAGTGAGTCCGGGAGTCGGGACGAGCAGTACTTC. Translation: CAISESGSRDEQYF.

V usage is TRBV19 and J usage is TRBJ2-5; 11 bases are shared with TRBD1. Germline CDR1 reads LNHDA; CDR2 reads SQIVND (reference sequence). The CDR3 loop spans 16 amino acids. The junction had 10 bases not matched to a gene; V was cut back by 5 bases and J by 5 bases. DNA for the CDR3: TGTGCCAGTAGTTACCTTCCGGGACAGGGGGAGGAGACCCAGTACTTC. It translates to CASSYLPGQGEETQYF.